The clone carrying this TCR beta chain has just one count. What it binds is unknown. In germline, CDR1 is SEHNR, CDR2 FQNEAQ (reference sequence). The CDR3 spans 14 residues. V gave up 5 bases and J gave up 5 bases; unmatched junction bases: 8. Blood draws occurred at baseline, cycle 4 day 1, and cycle 7 day 1. This specimen belongs to a study of OX40 agonist ivuxolimab in advanced cancers. Overall study findings and caveats: Both CD4+ and CD8+ T cell populations in blood had undergone clonal expansion by week 6 at 0.1 to 3.0 mg/kg. Specificity for antigen went undetermined in the expanded peripheral T cells.

TCRdb's table, derived via immunoSEQ multiplex PCR, lists solely in-frame clones and lacks some. The table includes roughly 77,000 clones, over 85% detected once. The sequenced sample was CD4+ or CD8+ T cells sorted from blood, obtained in a trial of the OX40 agonist ivuxolimab. V is TRBV7-9 and J is TRBJ2-5; 7 nucleotides line up with TRBD1. This sequence was found in an adult with an advanced solid tumor such as melanoma, head and neck, liver or kidney cancer. The DNA for the CDR3 is TGTGCCAGCAGCATCCGGGACAGTGTGGAGACCCAGTACTTC. It translates to CASSIRDSVETQYF.